A few counts support the clone carrying this T cell receptor (beta chain). TCRdb analysed the RT-PCR reads with MiXCR anew, one entry per CDR3 protein. The sample has some 540,000 distinct CDR3 sequences; approximately 20% are singletons. Germline-derived CDR1 and CDR2 are KGHSH and LQKENI. J gave up 1 base and V 3 bases, and 5 bases lay outside the gene matches. This CDR3 is 16 amino acids long. The record originates from a study of response to subunit inactivated influenza vaccine. A further study also used this sample, focusing on T cells expressing NK-cell markers. That publication notes: The authors generated TCR beta cDNA through 5'RACE template switching with UMIs.

The material sequenced was CD4+ T cells sorted from PBMCs, taken about 11 days after vaccination. V is TRBV18 and J is TRBJ2-2, with 7 bases aligning to TRBD1. The TCR originated in a man between 50 and 59 years old who received an inactivated influenza vaccine. CDR3 sequence reads: CASSPTRTGNTGELFF. The CDR3 bases are TGTGCCAGCTCACCTACCCGGACAGGGAACACCGGGGAGCTGTTTTTT.